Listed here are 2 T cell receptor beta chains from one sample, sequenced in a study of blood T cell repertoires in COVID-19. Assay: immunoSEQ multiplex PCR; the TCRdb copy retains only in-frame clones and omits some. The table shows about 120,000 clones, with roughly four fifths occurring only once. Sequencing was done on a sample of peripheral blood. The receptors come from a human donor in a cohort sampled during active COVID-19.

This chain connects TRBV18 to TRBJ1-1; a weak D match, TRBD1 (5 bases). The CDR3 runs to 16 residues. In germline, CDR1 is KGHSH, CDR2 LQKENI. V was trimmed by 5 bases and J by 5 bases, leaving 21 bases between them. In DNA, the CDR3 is TGTGCCAGCTCAGCCCTGGGGGGGGTTATTGAGACTGAAGCTTTCTTT. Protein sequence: CASSALGGVIETEAFF.

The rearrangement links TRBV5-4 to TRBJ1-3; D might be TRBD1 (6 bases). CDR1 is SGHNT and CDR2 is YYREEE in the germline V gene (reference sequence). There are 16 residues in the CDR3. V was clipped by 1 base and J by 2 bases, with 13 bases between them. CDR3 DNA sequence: TGTGCCAGCAGCTTGTCAGTAGGGGGAGCTGGAAACACCATATATTTT. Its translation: CASSLSVGGAGNTIYF.